Sequencing of this TCR beta chain was carried out in a study of a mutant IDH1 vaccine in newly diagnosed glioma. Trimming pared 1 base from V and 6 bases from J, leaving 16 bases between. Germline-derived CDR1 and CDR2 are SGHTA and FQGNSA. The CDR3 spans 15 residues. Using immunoSEQ multiplex PCR, the repertoire was profiled, and TCRdb retains in-frame clones only, with some absent. Of just under 95,000 clones listed, 83% are singletons. Time point defined: baseline, week 1 (first vaccination visit). Treatment reported: pre-vaccination baseline after standard-of-care therapy. This specimen consisted of PBMCs, obtained from a glioma patient treated with radiotherapy, temozolomide or both. The rearrangement uses TRBV7-2 and TRBJ2-7, with D perhaps TRBD1 or TRBD2 (6 bases each). This clonotype was obtained from a woman between 50 and 59 years old with glioma. The CDR3 region is CASSLGPGGFGEQYF. As DNA, the CDR3 is TGTGCCAGCAGCTTAGGGCCCGGGGGCTTCGGCGAGCAGTACTTC.